This entry describes one TCR beta chain. This clonotype was seen at least ten times. Its recognized antigen is unknown. No base-level quality is on record; no much larger clone is a single base apart. The data are from a study of patients and donors after allogeneic stem cell transplantation (dated by TCRdb to the early 2020s). To prepare the library, RT-PCR was applied. TCRdb records NextSeq 550 as the sequencer. TCRdb trimmed public reads at Q25 via fastp, called clones via MiXCR and kept in-frame beta chains. Rows with a matching CDR3 protein are joined into one entry that keeps the most common DNA and genes. For this sample the table gives around 150,000 distinct CDR3 sequences, of which approximately 30% were detected only once. The ten largest make up less than 3.5% of the sample. This TCR came from a human donor who was either an allogeneic HSCT recipient or a stem cell or donor lymphocyte infusion donor (not recorded which). It is not recorded whose cells these are; they may come from a transplant donor. Sequencing was done on a sample of blood, either unsorted or a sorted T cell fraction (not recorded which).

The CDR3 here reads CASSLGQNQPQHF. The bases read TGTGCCAGCAGTTTGGGGCAGAATCAGCCCCAGCATTTT. The sequence links TRBV12-3 or TRBV12-4 to TRBJ1-5; the D gene is possibly TRBD1, with 5 bases matching. V gives up 3 bases and J gives up 4 bases, and the segment between their germline ends measures 7 bases. The CDR3 covers 13 residues, taking in both the cysteine and the phenylalanine. Only CDR3 DNA is held: 39 bases, read in frame from base 1.